This entry is about one T cell receptor (beta chain). Random hexamers were used to reverse transcribe an amount of roughly 0.5 to 1 ug RNA. It was immunoSEQ multiplex PCR that amplified TCR beta CDR3 across 54 Vbeta and 13 Jbeta. TCRdb itself ran the immunoSEQ multiplex PCR reads through MiXCR, one entry per CDR3 protein. The sample lists more than 150,000 distinct CDR3 sequences, 90% to 95% seen once, with 0.14% in the top ten. The sample belongs to a study of CD8 T cells in Susac syndrome. Germline loops: CDR1 KGHSH, CDR2 LQKENI. Trimming removed 2 bases from V and 0 bases from J, with 10 bases in between. The CDR3 length is 15 residues.

Sequenced input: CD4+ T cells from PBMCs. The sequence was collected from a human donor in good health. The V gene is TRBV18, the J gene TRBJ1-1; D uncertain. This chain's CDR3 is CASSPAGIMNTEAFF. The CDR3 nucleotides read TGTGCCAGCTCACCAGCGGGGATCATGAACACTGAAGCTTTCTTT.